The TCR beta chain under discussion was sequenced for a study of cytomegalovirus exposure and HLA in healthy donors. Study results and caveats: In a later analysis, HLA-associated beta chains showed higher expansion and lower generation probabilities than comparable chains. In all likelihood, a cluster of highly shared sequence variants was a sequencing artifact.

CDR3 length equals 13 residues. V gave up 8 bases and J gave up 0 bases, with 11 bases separating them. Germline CDR1 LNHDA, CDR2 SQIVND (reference sequence). Remarks on this clone: Its antigen is undetermined.

The PCR employed 60 Vbeta primers together with 13 Jbeta primers. TCRdb's copy holds only in-frame clones and misses some; the assay was immunoSEQ multiplex PCR. The sample has 95,000 to 150,000 clones; the top ten hold less than 4.5%. Source material: PBMCs. The source of this sequence is a man between 18 and 35 years old in good health and CMV-seronegative. The chain uses TRBV19 and TRBJ2-7; perhaps TRBD2 as D (6 bases). The CDR3: CASSGGTSYEQYF. As DNA, the CDR3 is TGTGCCAGTTCTGGGGGGACCTCCTACGAGCAGTACTTC.